The 16 T cell receptor beta chains below were found in one sample sequenced in a study of OX40 agonist ivuxolimab in advanced cancers. The repertoire was sequenced with immunoSEQ multiplex PCR; TCRdb's copy has only in-frame clones and lacks some. The sample lists roughly 62,000 clones, 84% occurring once. The starting material was CD4+ or CD8+ T cells sorted from blood, obtained in a trial of the OX40 agonist ivuxolimab. The origin of the receptors is an adult with an advanced solid tumor such as melanoma, head and neck, liver or kidney cancer.

The V call is TRBV5-4, the J call TRBJ2-1, with D uncertain. V was trimmed by 7 bases and J by 0 bases, leaving 8 bases between them. Germline V gene lookup returns CDR1 SGHNT and CDR2 YYREEE (reference sequence). The CDR3 has 13 residues. The CDR3 is CASRPSSYNEQFF. CDR3 coding DNA: TGTGCCAGCCGTCCGAGCTCCTACAATGAGCAGTTCTTC.

The V and J genes are TRBV20-1 and TRBJ2-7, with a tentative D call TRBD2 (5 bases). Per the germline V gene, CDR1 is DFQATT and CDR2 is SNEGSKA (reference sequence). This CDR3 spans 11 amino acids. Trimming stripped 3 bases from V and 2 bases from J, with 5 bases between. CDR3 loop: CSASGAYEQYF. CDR3 nucleotides: TGCAGTGCTAGCGGGGCCTACGAGCAGTACTTC.

The rearrangement joins TRBV7-2 to TRBJ2-7; possibly TRBD1 for D (5 bases). Germline V gene lookup returns CDR1 SGHTA and CDR2 FQGNSA. The germline V and J ends were trimmed by 3 bases and 3 bases, with 12 bases remaining between them. The CDR3 consists of 14 residues. Here the CDR3 reads CASSLGQEGYEQYF. The CDR3 DNA is TGTGCCAGCAGCTTGGGGCAGGAAGGCTACGAGCAGTACTTC.

The CDR3 protein is CASSQAFPSGGAQYF. The CDR3 DNA follows: TGCGCCAGCAGCCAAGCGTTTCCTAGCGGGGGGGCGCAGTACTTC. The J gene is TRBJ2-5, the V gene TRBV4-3, with 12 bases that match TRBD2. After removal of 1 base from V and 11 bases from J, the junction contained 8 bases not matched to a gene. The germline V gene has CDR1 LGHNA and CDR2 YSLEER. This CDR3 is built from 15 residues.

The chain recombines TRBV25-1 with TRBJ2-1; a weak D match, TRBD2 (6 bases). CDR3 length: 11 amino acids. Trimming took off 7 bases at V and 8 bases at J, with 9 bases between the two ends. Germline V lookup: CDR1 MGHDK, CDR2 SYGVNS. The chain's CDR3 is CASMGGHEQFF. The DNA for the CDR3 is TGTGCCAGCATGGGGGGACATGAGCAGTTCTTC.

The V and J genes are TRBV16 and TRBJ1-2; D unclear. V lost 8 bases and J lost 2, with 18 bases in between. The length of the CDR3 is 15 residues. In germline, CDR1 is KGHSY, CDR2 FQNENV. The CDR3 region has the DNA TGTGCCAGCGGTTCAAATGACACCACGAACTATGGCTACACCTTC. As protein: CASGSNDTTNYGYTF.

The chain employs TRBV7-9 and TRBJ2-1, with 7 bases fitting TRBD1. The V gene's germline CDR1 is SEHNR and CDR2 FQNEAQ (reference sequence). The CDR3 is made up of 14 amino acids. The junction had 6 bases not matched to a gene; V was cut back by 5 bases and J by 5 bases. CDR3 sequence: CASSPWTGNNEQFF. The CDR3 bases are TGTGCCAGCAGCCCATGGACAGGCAACAATGAGCAGTTCTTC.

The CDR3 nucleotides read TGTGCCAGCAGCACAGGGGTCCATGACTACGAGCAGTACTTC. It encodes CASSTGVHDYEQYF. The rearrangement joins TRBV2 to TRBJ2-7; TRBD1 matches at 7 bases. The CDR3 has 14 residues. Germline CDR1 SNHLY, CDR2 FYNNEI. Unmatched junction bases numbered 8, after V lost 6 bases and J lost 3 bases.

J is TRBJ2-2 and V is TRBV7-2, with 14 bases identical to TRBD2. The CDR3 consists of 15 residues. Germline CDR1 reads SGHTA; CDR2 reads FQGNSA. Trimming took 6 bases from V and 6 from J; bases not matched to a gene: 3. CDR3 coding DNA: TGTGCCAGCAGTCAGACTAGCGGGGGGGCCGGGGAGCTGTTTTTT. This encodes CASSQTSGGAGELFF.

V usage is TRBV7-2 and J usage is TRBJ1-1; 8 nucleotides align to TRBD1. CDR3 size: 14 residues. After removal of 1 base from V and 7 bases from J, the junction contained 5 bases not matched to a gene. CDR1 and CDR2 from the germline V gene are SGHTA and FQGNSA. The CDR3 sequence is CASSLDKDRVEAFF. The CDR3 bases are TGTGCCAGCAGCTTAGATAAGGACAGGGTTGAAGCTTTCTTT.

For the CDR3, the DNA is TGCGCCAGCAGCTTGGTGACTACGGCCCCCCATGAGCAGTTCTTC. This encodes CASSLVTTAPHEQFF. The J gene is TRBJ2-1, the V gene TRBV5-1, with D possibly being TRBD2 (5 bases). There are 15 residues in the CDR3. The germline V and J ends were trimmed by 0 bases and 8 bases, with 15 bases remaining between them. Germline-derived CDR1 and CDR2 are SGHRS and YFSETQ.

The chain links TRBV5-1 to TRBJ1-1; D is uncertain. Deletions cut 3 bases from V and 0 bases from J, with 12 bases between. This CDR3 has 15 residues. The germline CDR1 and CDR2 sequences are SGHRS and YFSETQ. The CDR3 spells CASSWIRSMNTEAFF. CDR3 DNA: TGCGCCAGCAGCTGGATTCGGAGCATGAACACTGAAGCTTTCTTT.

The rearrangement joins TRBV5-1 to TRBJ2-5; weak D call: TRBD1 (6 bases). The germline V and J ends were trimmed by 3 bases and 1 base, with 10 bases remaining between them. From germline, CDR1 is SGHRS and CDR2 YFSETQ. The CDR3 contains 14 residues. The CDR3 region has the DNA TGCGCCAGCAGCTCGGGACACCTCCAAGAGACCCAGTACTTC. As protein: CASSSGHLQETQYF.

The rearrangement joins TRBV4-2 to TRBJ2-6; D is perhaps TRBD1 (6 bases). V was shortened by 7 bases and J by 2 bases, with 12 bases between the two germline ends. This CDR3 has 15 amino acids. CDR1 LGHNA and CDR2 YNFKEQ come from the germline V gene. The CDR3: CASTQGQAGANVLTF. In DNA, the CDR3 is TGTGCCAGCACCCAGGGACAAGCTGGGGCCAACGTCCTGACTTTC.

The rearrangement links TRBV9 to TRBJ2-5; D might be TRBD1 or TRBD2, each matching 5 bases. V lost 5 bases and J 5 bases, leaving 16 bases between the germline ends. This CDR3 spans 14 amino acids. Per the germline V gene, CDR1 is SGDLS and CDR2 is YYNGEE. The CDR3 reads CASSKTGRGETQYF. DNA for the CDR3: TGTGCCAGCAGTAAGACGGGACGTGGGGAGACCCAGTACTTC.

The CDR3 coding sequence is TGTGCCAGCAGTTTCTCCGGGACAGGGTCGTACGAGCAGTACTTC. Residues: CASSFSGTGSYEQYF. The V gene is TRBV28, the J gene TRBJ2-7; 9 bases are a match to TRBD1. CDR1 and CDR2 from the germline V gene are MDHEN and SYDVKM. The J segment lost 4 bases and the V segment lost 3 bases, leaving 7 bases of the junction unmatched. The CDR3 contains 15 residues.